The clone carrying this TCR beta chain was counted a single time. Antigen unknown. Primers: 60 Vbeta forward and 13 Jbeta reverse. Clones were sequenced by immunoSEQ multiplex PCR, and TCRdb holds only the in-frame ones, with some missing. The sample carries 130,000 to 150,000 clones, 60% to 85% recorded once. The germline V gene has CDR1 SGHVS and CDR2 FNYEAQ. Between the trimmed V and J ends, which lost 5 bases and 0 bases, there was a span of 7 bases. The CDR3 has 13 amino acids. The data originate from a study of cytomegalovirus exposure and HLA in healthy donors. On the study more broadly: Samples from HLA-typed donors yielded approximately 88 million unique TCRs in an early data release. Study-wide results and caveats: Highly shared variants forming one cluster were likely a sequencing artifact. In an earlier analysis, most TCR beta V segments were productive about 90% or about 30% of the time. It was only CMV serostatus that was available as immune exposure information.

This clonotype originated in a man aged 40-49 years in good health and CMV-seropositive. Input material: PBMCs. This rearrangement joins TRBV7-6 to TRBJ2-5; the D gene is possibly TRBD2 (6 bases). The CDR3 spells CASSRDYQETQYF. The DNA for the CDR3 is TGTGCCAGCAGCAGGGACTACCAAGAGACCCAGTACTTC.